This T cell receptor (beta chain) derives from a study of blood T cell repertoires in COVID-19 (dated by TCRdb to 2018 to 2020). A note on the overall study: Samples from collaborators originated in the United States, Italy and Spain and spanned both the acute and convalescent phases of COVID-19. Nearly every sample came with metadata listing a de-identified subject ID, COVID-19 status, age in years and sex. Where HLA class I and class II types were available, the types were taken from metadata supplied by the sample provider, not from assay-based typing. The dataset comprised deeply sampled blood TCRbeta repertoires from subjects exposed to, actively infected with, or recovered from COVID-19. A freely available public database, intended as a resource for researchers studying the immune response to SARS-CoV-2, is where the repertoires were released. The prospective study material was composed of cDNA or gDNA derived from T cells, B-cell-depleted T cells, or PBMCs. The samples were drawn from two sources: the first 160 participants of the ongoing ImmuneRACE study, and 950 to 1,500 subjects contributed by 6 global collaborators. What the study reported, not specific to this receptor: The quantity of clinical and demographic metadata differed by source and by participant and was supplied without curation.

Concerning this clone itself: Its antigen target is currently unknown. No quality values exist for individual bases; no much larger clone is one base distant.

The immunoSEQ Assay, a bias-controlled multiplex PCR, was used to amplify TCRbeta CDR3 regions from genomic DNA. As for the original processing: Nucleated cell counts per sample were estimated from amplification of reference gene primers within the assay. Sequence reads were collapsed and filtered to measure the absolute abundance of every unique TCRbeta CDR3 rearrangement. For each sample, productive Simpson clonality was calculated by taking the square root of Simpson's diversity index across productive rearrangements. Entries here come from immuneACCESS through TCRdb and include only in-frame sequences with V and J called. Some clones fail to appear in such tables; in the studies checked, an unresolved V gene covers under half of the shortfall, and the cause of the remainder is unknown. Clonal size and the V and J genes are those of that table, whereas D and trimming came from the DNA. A total of 120,000 or so clones appear in this sample, roughly 85% of them only once. Of the sample, 16% is held by the ten largest clones.

Inclusive of the bounding cysteine and phenylalanine, the CDR3 is 18 residues long. The kept DNA is CDR3 alone, 54 bases in frame from the first base. CDR1 and CDR2 are drawn from the germline V gene: SGHRS, YFSETQ. V is pruned by 0 bases and J by 5 bases, leaving 8 bases of the junction without a gene match. Whole blood was collected in K2EDTA tubes by collaborating institutions according to the institutions' own protocols. For TCRbeta analysis, collaborator samples were shipped as frozen whole blood, as isolated PBMCs, or as DNA extracted from either sample type. The sequenced material came from peripheral blood. The source of this sequence is a woman of 80 years or more with active or convalescent COVID-19. This chain joins TRBV5-1 to TRBJ2-3, with 14 bases in between that match TRBD2. The DNA reads TGCGCCAGCAGCTTGGGTGGACTAGCGGGAGGTGCCCAAGATACGCAGTATTTT. This gives the protein CASSLGGLAGGAQDTQYF.